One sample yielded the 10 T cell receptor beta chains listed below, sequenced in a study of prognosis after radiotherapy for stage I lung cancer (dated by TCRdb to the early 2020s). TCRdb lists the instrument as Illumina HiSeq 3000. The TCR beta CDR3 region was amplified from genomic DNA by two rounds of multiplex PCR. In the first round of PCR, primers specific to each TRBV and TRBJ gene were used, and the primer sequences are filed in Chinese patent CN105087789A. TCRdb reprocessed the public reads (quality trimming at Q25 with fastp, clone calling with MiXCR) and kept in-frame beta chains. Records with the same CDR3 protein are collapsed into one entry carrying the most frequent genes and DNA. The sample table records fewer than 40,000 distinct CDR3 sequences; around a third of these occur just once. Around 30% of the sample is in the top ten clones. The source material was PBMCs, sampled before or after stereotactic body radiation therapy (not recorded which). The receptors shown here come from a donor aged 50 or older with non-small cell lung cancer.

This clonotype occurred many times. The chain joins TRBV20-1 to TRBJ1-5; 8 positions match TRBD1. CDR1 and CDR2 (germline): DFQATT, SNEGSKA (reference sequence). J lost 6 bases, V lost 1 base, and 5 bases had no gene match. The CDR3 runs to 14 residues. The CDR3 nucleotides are TGCAGTGCTAGAGTTCCACAGGGGGTTCAGCCCCAGCATTTT. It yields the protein CSARVPQGVQPQHF.

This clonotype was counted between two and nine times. The CDR3 spells CASSSTSGATDTQYF. The CDR3, as DNA: TGTGCCAGCAGCTCGACTAGCGGGGCCACAGATACGCAGTATTTT. The chain has TRBV12-3 or TRBV12-4 and TRBJ2-3; 11 bases line up with TRBD2. The CDR3 is 15 amino acids. J gave up 2 bases and V 6 bases, and 4 bases lay outside the gene matches.

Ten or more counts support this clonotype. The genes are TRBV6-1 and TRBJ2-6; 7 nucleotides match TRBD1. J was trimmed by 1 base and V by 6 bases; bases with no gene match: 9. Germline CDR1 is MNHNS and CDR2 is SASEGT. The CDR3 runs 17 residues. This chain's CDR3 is CASRMDRTLSGANVLTF. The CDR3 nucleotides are TGTGCCAGCAGAATGGACAGGACTCTTTCTGGGGCCAACGTCCTGACTTTC.

CDR3 nucleotides: TGCAGTGCTATCGACTCGTTGGTGCGCGGTGGCTACACCTTC. Translation: CSAIDSLVRGGYTF. This sequence joins TRBV20-1 and TRBJ1-2; D unresolved. V dropped 4 bases and J dropped 7 bases, with 19 bases sitting between them. The CDR3 totals 14 residues. The germline V gene has CDR1 DFQATT and CDR2 SNEGSKA (reference sequence).

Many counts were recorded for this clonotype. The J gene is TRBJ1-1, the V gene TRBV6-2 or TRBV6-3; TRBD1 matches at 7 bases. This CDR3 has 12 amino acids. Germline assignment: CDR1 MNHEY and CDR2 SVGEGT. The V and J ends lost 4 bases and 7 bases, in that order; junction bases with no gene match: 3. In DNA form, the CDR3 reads TGTGCCAGCAGTTTTCAGGGGGATGAAGCTTTCTTT. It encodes CASSFQGDEAFF.

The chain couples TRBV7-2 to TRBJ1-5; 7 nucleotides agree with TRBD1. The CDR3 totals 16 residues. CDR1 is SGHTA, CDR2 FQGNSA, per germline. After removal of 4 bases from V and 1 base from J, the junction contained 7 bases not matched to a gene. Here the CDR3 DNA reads TGTGCCAGCAGCTCATTGGACAGGAGGAGCAATCAGCCCCAGCATTTT. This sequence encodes CASSSLDRRSNQPQHF.

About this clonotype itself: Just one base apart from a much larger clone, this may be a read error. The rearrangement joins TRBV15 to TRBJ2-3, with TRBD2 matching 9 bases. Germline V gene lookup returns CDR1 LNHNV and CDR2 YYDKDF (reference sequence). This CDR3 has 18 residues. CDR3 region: CDTSREAGGLARTDTQYF. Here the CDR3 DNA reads TGTGACACCAGCAGAGAGGCGGGGGGACTAGCAAGGACAGATACGCAGTATTTT.

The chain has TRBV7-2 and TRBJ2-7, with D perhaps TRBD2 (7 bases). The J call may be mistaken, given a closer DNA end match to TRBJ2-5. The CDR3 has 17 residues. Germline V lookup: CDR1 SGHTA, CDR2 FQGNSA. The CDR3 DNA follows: TGTGCCAGCAGCTTATTGCCTGGGTCGGGGGGCGGGGAGACCCAGTACTTC. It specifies CASSLLPGSGGGETQYF.

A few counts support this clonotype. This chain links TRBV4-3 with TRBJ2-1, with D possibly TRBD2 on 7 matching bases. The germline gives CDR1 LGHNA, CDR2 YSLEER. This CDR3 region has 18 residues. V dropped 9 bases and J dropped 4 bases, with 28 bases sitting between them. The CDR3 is CASLLRPEGGGPYNEQFF. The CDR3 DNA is TGCGCCAGTCTCCTTCGCCCTGAGGGGGGGGGCCCTTACAATGAGCAGTTCTTC.

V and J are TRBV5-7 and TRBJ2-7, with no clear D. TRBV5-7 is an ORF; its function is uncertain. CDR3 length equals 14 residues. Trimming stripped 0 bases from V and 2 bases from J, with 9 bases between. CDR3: CASSLVRHTYEQYF. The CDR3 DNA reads TGTGCCAGCAGCTTGGTCCGACATACCTACGAGCAGTACTTC.